Detailed here is one T cell receptor beta chain. Its antigen is not yet known. It has no much larger one-base neighbor in the sample; base qualities were not kept. PBMCs were separated from peripheral blood, and TCR beta sequencing was performed on genomic DNA obtained from unsorted PBMCs. TCR beta chain repertoires were profiled by survey-level sequencing on the immunoSEQ platform. In the source study's methods: Repertoire diversity was quantified by the inverse Simpson index, and CDR3 amino acid length spectratypes and V-J pairing frequencies were compared. To annotate clonotypes specific to SARS-CoV-2, CMV, influenza A and EBV, TCR beta CDR3 sequences were compared against VDJdb. In its TCRdb copy, this immuneACCESS table keeps in-frame sequences only and misses some clones. Where compared with another copy, unresolved V genes explain less than half of these, and the others have no known cause. That table is the source of V, J and clone size, and D and trimming were worked out from the DNA. This sample is represented by some 68,000 clones; about 94% of them were singletons. The leading ten clones occupy 4% to 4.5% of the sample.

These data originate in a study (dated by TCRdb to between 2020 and 2023). The paper's findings and limits, for the study overall: According to the authors, more investigation is needed, including longitudinal sampling and evaluation of a control group.

Per the germline V gene, MNHEY is the CDR1 and SVGAGI is the CDR2. The V and J ends are trimmed by 5 bases and 9 bases, leaving 23 bases between them. From its cysteine to its phenylalanine, the CDR3 spans 15 amino acids. The sequence is cut down to CDR3 DNA, 45 bases in frame from base 1. The sequence came from a man aged 35-49 years with rheumatoid arthritis. Sequencing was carried out using PBMCs. The V gene is TRBV6-5 and the J gene is TRBJ2-7; the D gene is possibly TRBD2, with 6 bases matching. DNA sequence: TGTGCCAGCAGTCCCGGAGGGCCGGGATGGGTCGGGCAGTACTTC. Its protein reads: CASSPGGPGWVGQYF.